Below are 23 T cell receptor beta chains sequenced from a single sample in a study of tumor-infiltrating lymphocytes in primary liver carcinoma. From 400 to 500 ng total RNA, TCR beta cDNA was generated with a primer in the constant region. Amplification in three nested multiplex PCR rounds with slightly modified ARM-PCR gave rise to TCR beta libraries. Each of the first two PCR rounds ran around 10 cycles with TRBV1-TRBV30 forward and C-beta reverse primers. Via MiXCR, TCRdb re-called the multiplex PCR reads, giving one row per CDR3 protein. Of some 180,000 distinct CDR3 sequences detected, about 82% appear once; the ten largest clones hold roughly 20%. The source material, about 19-30 mg of unsorted bulk tissue, was used to co-extract RNA and DNA. Sequencing was performed on tumor tissue from primary liver carcinoma. These receptors came from a man aged 40-55 years with primary liver carcinoma and hepatitis B virus infection.

As for this clonotype: The junction departs from the called germline gene at one end, perhaps through a read error. V is TRBV10-3 and J is TRBJ2-7; 9 bases fit TRBD1. The CDR3 runs 15 residues. Germline V CDR1 and CDR2: ENHRY, SYGVKD. The CDR3 sequence is CAIRGPGQGTYEQYF. The CDR3, as DNA: TGTGCCATCAGGGGTCCGGGACAGGGAACCTACGAGCAGTATTTC.

The chain is built from TRBV7-9 and TRBJ2-5; D might be TRBD1 (5 bases). The CDR3 consists of 15 residues. Germline V gives CDR1 SEHNR, CDR2 FQNEAQ (reference sequence). Trimming stripped 9 bases from V and 1 base from J, with 18 bases between. CDR3 sequence: CASSPLRTSQETQYF. CDR3 DNA sequence: TGTGCCAGTAGCCCCCTCCGGACATCCCAAGAGACCCAGTACTTC. The full variable domain, with the rest looked up from reference TRBV7-9 and TRBJ2-5, is DTGVSQNPRHKITKRGQNVTFRCDPISEHNRLYWYRQTLGQGPEFLTYFQNEAQLEKSRLLSDRFSAERPKGSFSTLEIQRTEQGDSAMYLCASSPLRTSQETQYFGPGTRLLVL.

Comment on this clonotype: A much more abundant neighbour one base away suggests this may be a read error. The DNA is left out, because the CDR3 cannot be placed on it with certainty; the CDR3 is given as TCRdb lists it. This chain links TRBV5-1 with TRBJ2-1; the table's D call, TRBD1, was not checked against the DNA. The CDR3 totals 15 residues, both ends included. Per germline, CDR1 SGHRS and CDR2 YFSETQ. The CDR3: CASSLDVAGGNEHFF.

This clonotype was recorded once. At one boundary the junction diverges from the germline segment, which might be a read error. The chain carries TRBV7-9 and TRBJ2-7; D is ambiguous. The CDR3 has 15 amino acids. The germline V gene encodes CDR1 SEHNR and CDR2 FQNEAQ (reference sequence). CDR3 DNA sequence: TGTGCCAGCAGCTTAGCTAGAAATTTTGTCTACGATCAGTACTTC. This gives the protein CASSLARNFVYDQYF.

V usage is TRBV12-3 or TRBV12-4 and J usage is TRBJ2-7, with D possibly called TRBD1 or TRBD2 (6 bases each). Between the trimmed V and J ends, which lost 3 bases and 2 bases, there was a span of 17 bases. This CDR3 is built from 16 residues. CDR3 loop: CASSFMGGLTPYEQYF. The CDR3 DNA reads as TGTGCCAGCAGTTTTATGGGGGGCTTAACACCCTACGAGCAGTACTTC.

This clonotype showed up many times. V usage is TRBV7-9 and J usage is TRBJ2-1; TRBD2 matches at 9 bases. After removal of 2 bases from V and 1 base from J, the junction contained 3 bases not matched to a gene. Germline V gene data show CDR1 as SEHNR and CDR2 as FQNEAQ (reference sequence). The CDR3 runs to 16 residues. DNA of the CDR3: TGTGCCAGCAGCTTATCTCTAGCGGGGTCCTACAATGAGCAGTTCTTC. Its translation is CASSLSLAGSYNEQFF.

As to this clonotype: Its ends do not fully match the called genes, so a read error is possible. The rearrangement uses TRBV7-9 and TRBJ2-2, with 13 bases matching TRBD2. The CDR3 runs 17 residues. Germline V gene data show CDR1 as SEHNR and CDR2 as FQNEAQ (reference sequence). This CDR3 is CASSSPGLAGVPGELLF. The CDR3 DNA reads TGTGCCAGCAGTTCACCCGGACTAGCGGGAGTGCCCGGGGAGCTGTTATTT.

This clonotype rates as medium-sized (0.01 to 0.1%). This sequence joins TRBV29-1 and TRBJ2-1, with TRBD1 identical over 7 bases. Germline V gene sequence: CDR1 SQVTM, CDR2 ANQGSEA. CDR3 length: 11 amino acids. V shed 7 bases and J 4 bases; nucleotides not matched to a gene: 1. CDR3 DNA: TGCAGCGCGGACAGGTACAATGAGCAGTTCTTC. It translates to CSADRYNEQFF.

A note on this clonotype: This may arise from a read error, as a much more abundant clone is one base away. V is TRBV30 and J is TRBJ1-5; unclear D gene. The V end lost 2 bases, the J end lost 2 bases, and 7 bases lay between the germline ends. In germline, CDR1 is GTSNPN, CDR2 SVGIG (reference sequence). This CDR3 contains 13 residues. CDR3 loop: CAWSIKGNQPQHF. The CDR3, as DNA: TGTGCCTGGAGTATTAAGGGCAATCAGCCCCAGCATTTT.

The genes are TRBV13 and TRBJ2-4; no reliable D call. V was trimmed by 11 bases and J by 3 bases, leaving 11 bases between them. The germline V gene encodes CDR1 PRHDT and CDR2 FYEKMQ (reference sequence). This CDR3 spans 12 amino acids. CDR3 amino acids: CAYGKDKNIQYF. In DNA, the CDR3 is TGTGCCTACGGCAAGGACAAAAACATTCAGTACTTC.

In the case of this clonotype: An end of the junction does not agree with germline; a read error may underlie this. The V and J genes are TRBV11-2 and TRBJ2-7, with a tentative D call TRBD1 (5 bases). Germline V CDR1 and CDR2: SGHAT, FQNNGV. The CDR3 has 14 amino acids. For the CDR3, the DNA is TGTGCCAATAGCTATAACAGGAACTCCTACGAGCAGTATTTC. Translating it yields CANSYNRNSYEQYF.

This clonotype came up a few times. This may be a read error: a much more frequent sequence differs by one nucleotide. J is TRBJ2-7 and V is TRBV10-3; TRBD2 might be the D (6 bases). Germline values: CDR1 ENHRY, CDR2 SYGVKD. The CDR3 runs to 16 residues. The V end was cut by 0 bases, the J end by 0 bases, with 12 bases between. For the CDR3, the DNA is TGTGCCATCAGTGAGTCGTCCGGCGGGAACTCCTACGAGCAGTACTTC. Amino acid sequence: CAISESSGGNSYEQYF.

This clonotype was seen a few times. The junction does not match germline at one end; this may be a read error. V gene TRBV29-1 combines with J gene TRBJ2-5, with D possibly being TRBD1 or TRBD2 (5 bases each). Germline CDR1 and CDR2: SQVTM and ANQGSEA. The CDR3 runs to 11 residues. In nucleotides, the CDR3 is TGCAGCGTTAGTCCGGGGCAGACCCAGTATTTC. This codes for CSVSPGQTQYF.

As to this clonotype: The conserved phenylalanine or tryptophan normally closing the CDR3 is absent here, so this likely arose from a read error. V and J are TRBV6-2 or TRBV6-3 and TRBJ1-1; D unclear. CDR3 length: 11 amino acids. Germline V gene sequence: CDR1 MNHEY, CDR2 SVGEGT. Trimming stripped 4 bases from V and 11 bases from J, with 11 bases between. The CDR3 sequence is CASSSAKPAFL. As DNA, the CDR3 is TGTGCCAGCAGTTCGGCAAAGCCGGCTTTCCTT.

This clonotype was detected many times. CDR3 residues: CATSDSTAYEQYF. In nucleotides, the CDR3 is TGTGCCACCAGTGATTCGACAGCCTACGAGCAGTACTTC. The rearrangement joins TRBV24-1 to TRBJ2-7; TRBD1 might be the D (5 bases). Trimming cost V 2 bases and J 2 bases, with 6 bases left between them. In germline, CDR1 is KGHDR, CDR2 SFDVKD. There are 13 residues in the CDR3.

V and J are TRBV6-1 and TRBJ1-5, with 9 bases aligning to TRBD1. The end of the DNA aligns better with TRBJ2-3, so the J call may be wrong. In germline, CDR1 is MNHNS, CDR2 SASEGT. The CDR3 contains 16 residues. CDR3 coding DNA: TGTGCCAGCAGTGAAATGGGGACAGGGAGCAATCAGCCCCAGTATTTT. It yields the protein CASSEMGTGSNQPQYF.

On this clonotype itself: At one boundary the junction diverges from the germline segment, which might be a read error. The chain employs TRBV29-1 and TRBJ2-2; a weak D match, TRBD2 (5 bases). The CDR3 is made up of 13 amino acids. The germline V gene has CDR1 SQVTM and CDR2 ANQGSEA. The CDR3 reads CSVEITWAGELFF. CDR3 DNA sequence: TGCAGCGTTGAGATAACATGGGCCGGGGAGCTGTTCTTT.

A remark on this clonotype: Since the CDR3 does not end with the conserved phenylalanine or tryptophan, this likely comes from a read error. Because the CDR3's place on the DNA is in doubt, the DNA is left out and the CDR3 is given as listed by TCRdb. CDR3 residues: CSVRVTGGEGEQYI. The rearrangement uses TRBV29-1 and TRBJ2-7; no DNA check was done on the table's D call, TRBD1. The CDR3 region is 14 residues in length, termini included. The germline gives CDR1 SQVTM, CDR2 ANQGSEA.

A word on this clonotype: One junction end does not reproduce the germline sequence, and a read error may be involved. V and J are TRBV29-1 and TRBJ2-2; D possibly uses TRBD1 or TRBD2 (5 bases each). Germline loops: CDR1 SQVTM, CDR2 ANQGSEA. The CDR3 totals 13 residues. CDR3 amino acids: CSVLIEDTGELYF. In DNA form, the CDR3 reads TGCAGCGTGTTAATTGAGGACACCGGGGAGCTGTATTTT.

As for this clonotype: Its ends do not fully match the called genes, so a read error is possible. CDR3: CTSPPDRYNEQFF. The CDR3 DNA reads as TGTACCAGCCCTCCGGACAGGTATAATGAGCAGTTCTTC. This chain connects TRBV12-3 or TRBV12-4 to TRBJ2-1; 7 bases are a match to TRBD1. The CDR3 loop spans 13 amino acids.

Turning to this clonotype: A read error may account for a junction end that differs from germline. V and J are TRBV6-5 and TRBJ1-1; D possibly corresponds to TRBD1 (5 bases). Germline CDR1 and CDR2: MNHEY and SVGAGI. The CDR3 sequence is 14 residues long. For the CDR3, the DNA is TGTGTCAGGACCAAACAGGTTTCAAATACTGAAGCATTCTTT. Protein: CVRTKQVSNTEAFF.

In its sample, this clonotype was seen a few times. The junction departs from germline at one end; a sequencing error may be responsible. CDR3 amino acids: CASNYSGGNCEQYF. The CDR3 region has the DNA TGTGCCAGCAATTACTCCGGCGGCAACTGCGAGCAGTACTTC. The chain uses TRBV6-6 and TRBJ2-7; the D is unclear. This CDR3 contains 14 residues. Germline CDR1 is MNHNY and CDR2 is SVGAGI (reference sequence).

The J gene is TRBJ2-5, the V gene TRBV11-1; TRBD2 aligns across 8 bases. The germline gives CDR1 SGHAT, CDR2 FQDESV (reference sequence). The CDR3 consists of 15 residues. Unmatched junction bases numbered 13, after V lost 10 bases and J lost 3 bases. CDR3 nucleotide sequence: TGTGCCAACACCCTCACGGGACTAGTGGAAGAGACCCAGTACTTC. Translated: CANTLTGLVEETQYF.